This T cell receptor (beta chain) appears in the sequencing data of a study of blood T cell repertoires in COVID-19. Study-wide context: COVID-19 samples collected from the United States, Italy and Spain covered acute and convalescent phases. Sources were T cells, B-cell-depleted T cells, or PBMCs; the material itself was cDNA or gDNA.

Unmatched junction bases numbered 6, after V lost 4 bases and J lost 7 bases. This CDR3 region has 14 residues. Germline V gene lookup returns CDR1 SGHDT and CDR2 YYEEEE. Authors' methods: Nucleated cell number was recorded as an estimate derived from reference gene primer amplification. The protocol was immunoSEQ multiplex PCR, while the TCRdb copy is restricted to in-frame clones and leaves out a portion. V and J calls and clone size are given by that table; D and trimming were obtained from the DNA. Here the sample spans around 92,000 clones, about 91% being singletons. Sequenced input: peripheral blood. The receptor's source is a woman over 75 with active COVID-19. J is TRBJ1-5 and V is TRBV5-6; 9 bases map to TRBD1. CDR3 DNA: TGTGCCAGCAGCCTGACAGGGGGGTTCCAGCCCCAGCATTTT. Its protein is CASSLTGGFQPQHF.